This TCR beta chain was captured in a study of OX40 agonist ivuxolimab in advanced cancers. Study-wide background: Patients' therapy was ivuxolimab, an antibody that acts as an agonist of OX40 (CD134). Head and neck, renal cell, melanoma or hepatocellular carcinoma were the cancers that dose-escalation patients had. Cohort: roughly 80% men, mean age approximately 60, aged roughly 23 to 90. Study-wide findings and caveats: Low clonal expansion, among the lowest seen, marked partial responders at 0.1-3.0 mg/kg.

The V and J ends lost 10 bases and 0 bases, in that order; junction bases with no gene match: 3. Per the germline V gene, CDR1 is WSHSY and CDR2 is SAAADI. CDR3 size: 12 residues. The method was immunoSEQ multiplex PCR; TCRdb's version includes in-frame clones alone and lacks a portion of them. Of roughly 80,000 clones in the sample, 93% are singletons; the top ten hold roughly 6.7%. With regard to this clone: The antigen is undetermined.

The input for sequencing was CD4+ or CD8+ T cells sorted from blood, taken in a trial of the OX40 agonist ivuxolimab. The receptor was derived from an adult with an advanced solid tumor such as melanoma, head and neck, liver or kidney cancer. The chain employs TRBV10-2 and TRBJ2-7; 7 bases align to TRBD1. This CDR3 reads CATRQGSYEQYF. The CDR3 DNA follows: TGCGCCACCAGACAGGGCTCCTACGAGCAGTACTTC.